This T cell receptor (beta chain) was recorded in a study of blood T cell repertoires in COVID-19. Looking at the study overall: The samples span acute and convalescent COVID-19 from the United States, Italy and Spain. T cells, B-cell-depleted T cells, or PBMCs provided the cDNA or gDNA that served as material.

Original processing methods: Amplifying reference gene primers gave estimates of nucleated cell counts. Libraries were prepared by immunoSEQ multiplex PCR; TCRdb keeps only in-frame clonotypes and omits some of them. V, J and clone size derive from that table, while D and trimming were established from the DNA sequence. This table has tens of thousands of clones, roughly 80% appearing once. Germline V CDR1 and CDR2: LNHDA, SQIVND (reference sequence). The CDR3 has 14 amino acids. The V gene end was trimmed by 8 bases and the J gene end by 1 base; junction bases not matched to a gene: 5. To note about this clone: This same CDR3 is encoded by further DNA sequences in the sample.

This clonotype was sampled from a human donor in a cohort sampled during active COVID-19. What was sequenced was peripheral blood. The chain recombines TRBV19 with TRBJ2-3; 8 nucleotides agree with TRBD2. In DNA form, the CDR3 reads TGTGCCAGTGATCGGGGGGGCCGCACAGATACGCAGTATTTT. Protein sequence: CASDRGGRTDTQYF.